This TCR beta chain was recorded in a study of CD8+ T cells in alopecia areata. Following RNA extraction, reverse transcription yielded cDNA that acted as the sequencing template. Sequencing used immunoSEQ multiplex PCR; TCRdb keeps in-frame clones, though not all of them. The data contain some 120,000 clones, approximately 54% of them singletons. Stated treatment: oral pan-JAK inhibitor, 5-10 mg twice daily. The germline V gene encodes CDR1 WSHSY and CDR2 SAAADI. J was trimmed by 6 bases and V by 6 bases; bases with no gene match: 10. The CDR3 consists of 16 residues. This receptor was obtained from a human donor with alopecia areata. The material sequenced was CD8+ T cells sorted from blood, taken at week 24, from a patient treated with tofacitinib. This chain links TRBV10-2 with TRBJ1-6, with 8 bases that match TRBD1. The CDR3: CASSRTGPGLNSPLHF. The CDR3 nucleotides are TGCGCCAGCAGCCGGACAGGGCCGGGACTTAATTCACCCCTCCACTTT.